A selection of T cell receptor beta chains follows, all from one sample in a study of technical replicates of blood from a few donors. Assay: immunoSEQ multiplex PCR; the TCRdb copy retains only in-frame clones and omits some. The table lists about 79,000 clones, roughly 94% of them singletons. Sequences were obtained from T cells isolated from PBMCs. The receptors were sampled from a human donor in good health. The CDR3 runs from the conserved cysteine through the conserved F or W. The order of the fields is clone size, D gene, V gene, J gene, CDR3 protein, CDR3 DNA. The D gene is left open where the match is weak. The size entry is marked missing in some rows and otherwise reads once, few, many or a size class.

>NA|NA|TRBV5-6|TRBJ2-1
CASSREDEQFF
TGTGCCAGCAGCAGGGAGGATGAGCAGTTCTTC
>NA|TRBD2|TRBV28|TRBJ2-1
CASSLWGLAGVSEDEQFF
TGTGCCAGCAGTTTATGGGGTCTAGCGGGAGTATCGGAAGATGAGCAGTTCTTC
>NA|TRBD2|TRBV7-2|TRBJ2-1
CASSFFGGKNNEQFF
TGTGCCAGCAGCTTTTTCGGGGGGAAAAACAATGAGCAGTTCTTC
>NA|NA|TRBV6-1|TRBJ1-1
CASRKVPLSEAFF
TGTGCCAGCAGGAAAGTCCCCCTCTCCGAGGCTTTCTTT
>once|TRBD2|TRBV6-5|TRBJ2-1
CASSYSGGLNNEQFF
TGTGCCAGCAGTTATAGCGGGGGGCTAAACAATGAGCAGTTCTTC
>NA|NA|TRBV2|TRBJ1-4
CASSDRTRNEKLFF
TGTGCCAGCAGTGACCGGACACGGAATGAAAAACTGTTTTTT
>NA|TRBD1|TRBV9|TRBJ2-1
CASSVAAGGFYNEQFF
TGTGCCAGCAGCGTAGCAGCAGGGGGTTTTTACAATGAGCAGTTCTTC
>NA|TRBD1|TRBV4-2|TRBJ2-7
CASSQTGVSYEQYF
TGTGCCAGCAGCCAAACAGGGGTTTCCTACGAGCAGTACTTC
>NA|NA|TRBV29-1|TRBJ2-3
CSVGGRGGNTDTQYF
TGCAGCGTTGGAGGTAGGGGCGGCAACACAGATACGCAGTATTTT
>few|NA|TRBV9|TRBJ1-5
CASSVGQNNQPQHF
TGTGCCAGCAGCGTAGGACAGAACAATCAGCCCCAGCATTTT
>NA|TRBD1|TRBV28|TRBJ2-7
CASAPGQNYEQYF
TGTGCCAGCGCTCCGGGACAGAATTACGAGCAGTACTTC
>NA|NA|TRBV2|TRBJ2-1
CASSDLESSYNEQFF
TGTGCCAGCAGTGATTTAGAGAGCTCCTACAATGAGCAGTTCTTC
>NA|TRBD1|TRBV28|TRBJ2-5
CASSNRGTETQYF
TGTGCCAGCAGTAACAGGGGGACGGAGACCCAGTACTTC
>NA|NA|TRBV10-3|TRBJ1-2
CAISESFGEDYGYTF
TGTGCCATCAGTGAGTCGTTCGGGGAAGACTATGGCTACACCTTC
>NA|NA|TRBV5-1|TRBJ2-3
CASRGLRGDTQYF
TGCGCCAGCAGGGGTCTGCGGGGAGATACGCAGTATTTT
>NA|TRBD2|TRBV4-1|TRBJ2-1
CASSQAGAGGSYNEQFF
TGCGCCAGCAGCCAAGCCGGCGCGGGAGGATCCTACAATGAGCAGTTCTTC
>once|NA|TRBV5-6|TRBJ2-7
CASSSGLDYEQYF
TGTGCCAGCAGCTCGGGTCTCGACTACGAGCAGTACTTC
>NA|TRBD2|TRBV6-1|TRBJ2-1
CASTEWLADNNEQFF
TGTGCCAGCACCGAGTGGCTAGCGGACAACAATGAGCAGTTCTTC
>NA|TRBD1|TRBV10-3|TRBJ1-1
CAISRDSTEAFF
TGTGCCATCAGTCGGGACAGCACTGAAGCTTTCTTT
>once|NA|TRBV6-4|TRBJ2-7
CASKVTATSYEQYF
TGTGCCAGCAAGGTCACAGCAACTTCCTACGAGCAGTACTTC
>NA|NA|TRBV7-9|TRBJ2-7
CASSSGDDRTYEQYF
TGTGCCAGCAGCTCCGGGGACGACAGGACCTACGAGCAGTACTTC
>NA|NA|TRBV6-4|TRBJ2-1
CASSDHYNEQFF
TGTGCCAGCAGTGACCATTACAATGAGCAGTTCTTC
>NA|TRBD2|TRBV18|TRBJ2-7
CASSLRTSGPSYEQYF
TGTGCCAGCTCACTTCGAACTAGCGGACCCTCCTACGAGCAGTACTTC
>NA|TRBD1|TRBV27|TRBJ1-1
CASFRDRVVGTEAFF
TGTGCCAGTTTCCGGGACAGGGTTGTAGGAACTGAAGCTTTCTTT